These T cell receptor beta chains were read from a single sample in a study. TCRdb fed the 5' RACE reads into MiXCR, producing one record per CDR3 protein. Of approximately 6,300 distinct CDR3 sequences listed, 69% were seen once; the top ten hold approximately 4%. The sample taken for sequencing was memory CD4+ T cells sorted from a lymph node. Receptor source: a female donor with breast cancer. Both conserved end residues are trimmed from each CDR3.

V: TRBV28; J: TRBJ1-5; CDR3: ASSLLQPVAPQH
V: TRBV6-5; J: TRBJ1-3; CDR3: ASSQHDIIY
V: TRBV29-1; J: TRBJ1-2; CDR3: SVVETDYGYT
V: TRBV6-6; J: TRBJ2-7; CDR3: ASSYGDRSAYEQY
V: TRBV6-1; J: TRBJ2-1; CDR3: ASAREIYRGEQF
V: TRBV6-6; J: TRBJ2-1; CDR3: ASSYRRGVSYNEQF
V: TRBV2; J: TRBJ2-7; CDR3: ASSEKGLASPYEQY
V: TRBV20-1; J: TRBJ1-2; CDR3: SAREQINYGYT
V: TRBV12-5; J: TRBJ2-1; CDR3: ASGLGSVNNEQF
V: TRBV15; J: TRBJ2-5; CDR3: ATSRSPHVGGRGQETQY
V: TRBV5-1; J: TRBJ2-3; CDR3: ASSLGGDTQY
V: TRBV5-1; J: TRBJ2-3; CDR3: ASSLTTFGDTQY
V: TRBV7-2; J: TRBJ2-3; CDR3: ASSLAKGWDTQY
V: TRBV12-2; J: TRBJ1-6; CDR3: ASRLVQRGVGSPLH
V: TRBV29-1; J: TRBJ1-5; CDR3: SVSTGGQPQH
V: TRBV20-1; J: TRBJ1-2; CDR3: SASLRNYGYT
V: TRBV29-1; J: TRBJ2-5; CDR3: SVVRSVETQY
V: TRBV20-1; J: TRBJ1-5; CDR3: SASGGGRNQPQH
V: TRBV29-1; J: TRBJ2-1; CDR3: SVQPGPVGYNEQF
V: TRBV4-2; J: TRBJ2-7; CDR3: ASSRDGQGEDEQY
V: TRBV7-3; J: TRBJ2-1; CDR3: ANSPTGGAVNEQF
V: TRBV20-1; J: TRBJ2-5; CDR3: SARGQGGHQETQY
V: TRBV5-1; J: TRBJ2-2; CDR3: ASSYSGSHQTGELF